The 30 T cell receptor beta chains listed next were all sequenced from one sample in a study of human T cells and chemical hapten exposure. Each CDR3 protein is one row after TCRdb ran MiXCR on the RACE reads. This sample yields 250,000 or so distinct CDR3 sequences, of which 7% to 10% are seen a single time; over 2% belongs to the top ten. Time point described: pre-sensitization, week 0. The treatment was: therapeutic diphenylcyclopropenone sensitization with weekly scalp DPC. This specimen consisted of whole blood, obtained in connection with sensitization to the hapten diphenylcyclopropenone (DPC). These receptors all stem from a middle-aged woman with alopecia areata. Some clones in this sample may be carry-over from other donors' samples.

CDR3 coding DNA: TGTGCCAGCAGTTCCCCGACTAGCCCCCGAGGTACCGGGGAGCTGTTTTTT. Its protein is CASSSPTSPRGTGELFF. The chain is built from TRBV28 and TRBJ2-2; 7 bases match TRBD2. Trimming removed 4 bases from V and 5 bases from J; junction bases left unmatched: 13. CDR1 MDHEN and CDR2 SYDVKM come from the germline V gene. There are 17 residues in the CDR3.

This clonotype was counted only a few times. The chain is built from TRBV27 and TRBJ2-3, with D unclear. The CDR3 runs 15 residues. V lost 2 bases to trimming and J lost 1 base, with 10 bases between them. The germline gives CDR1 MNHEY, CDR2 SMNVEV (reference sequence). The DNA of the CDR3 is TGTGCCAGCAGTTTAAACTCATTGGGCACAGATACGCAGTATTTT. As protein: CASSLNSLGTDTQYF.

This clonotype was recorded a few times. The chain employs TRBV2 and TRBJ1-4, with 7 bases aligning to TRBD1. V dropped 7 bases and J dropped 3; count of bases not matched to a gene: 8. Looked up from germline, CDR1 is SNHLY and CDR2 is FYNNEI. This CDR3 comprises 15 residues. Here the CDR3 reads CASTLMTGPNEKLFF. CDR3 nucleotide sequence: TGTGCCAGCACCCTGATGACAGGGCCTAATGAAAAACTGTTTTTT.

This clonotype was recorded a few times. The rearrangement links TRBV28 to TRBJ2-7, with TRBD2 as a possible D gene (6 bases). The CDR3 has 14 amino acids. Trimming left V 4 bases short and J 2 bases short, with 12 bases between. CDR1 is MDHEN and CDR2 is SYDVKM in the germline V gene. The CDR3 loop reads CASSSSWEAYEQYF. CDR3 DNA: TGTGCCAGCAGTTCATCCTGGGAGGCCTACGAGCAGTACTTC.

The table lists this clonotype with many counts. The chain uses TRBV6-2 or TRBV6-3 and TRBJ2-7; 10 nucleotides agree with TRBD2. The CDR3 loop spans 14 amino acids. Germline V gene sequence: CDR1 MNHEY, CDR2 SVGEGT. V shed 6 bases, J shed 6 bases, and the junction held 8 bases outside the gene matches. CDR3: CASRASGSGGEQYF. The CDR3 coding sequence is TGTGCCAGCAGAGCTAGCGGGAGTGGCGGCGAGCAGTACTTC.

This clonotype turned up a few times. The rearrangement joins TRBV4-2 to TRBJ2-2; 8 bases match TRBD2. The CDR3 contains 16 residues. The V segment lost 2 bases and the J segment 4 bases; nucleotides outside the gene matches: 6. Germline V CDR1 and CDR2: LGHNA, YNFKEQ. Written as DNA, the CDR3 is TGTGCCAGCAGCCAAAGGGGACTAGGGAGCACCGGGGAGCTGTTTTTT. It specifies CASSQRGLGSTGELFF.

This chain connects TRBV5-1 to TRBJ2-7, with 10 bases lining up with TRBD2. V shed 4 bases and J 6 bases; nucleotides not matched to a gene: 13. The CDR3 is 16 amino acids. Per the germline V gene, CDR1 is SGHRS and CDR2 is YFSETQ. CDR3: CASSTGQGTSVGEQYF. The CDR3, as DNA: TGCGCCAGCAGCACTGGCCAAGGGACTAGCGTGGGCGAGCAGTACTTC. Filled out from reference TRBV5-1 and TRBJ2-7, the complete variable domain reads KAGVTQTPRYLIKTRGQQVTLSCSPISGHRSVSWYQQTPGQGLQFLFEYFSETQRNKGNFPGRFSGRQFSNSRSEMNVSTLELGDSALYLCASSTGQGTSVGEQYFGPGTRLTVT.

This clonotype was observed at least ten times. The chain joins TRBV7-8 to TRBJ2-3; D uncertain. V was pared by 3 bases and J by 6 bases, with 16 bases between. This CDR3 contains 15 residues. From germline, CDR1 is SGHVS and CDR2 FQNEAQ. DNA of the CDR3: TGTGCCAGCAGCTTGTGGGGTATGGGTGCGGATACGCAGTATTTT. Translation: CASSLWGMGADTQYF.

This clonotype turned up a few times. The chain carries TRBV19 and TRBJ2-1; D is ambiguous. The germline gives CDR1 LNHDA, CDR2 SQIVND (reference sequence). The ends were cut back, 5 bases at V and 7 bases at J, with 18 bases in the middle. The CDR3 length is 15 residues. CDR3 protein: CASSPRTTIRNEQFF. The CDR3 DNA reads as TGTGCCAGTAGTCCCCGAACTACTATACGGAATGAGCAGTTCTTC.

This clonotype has a count of ten or more. The chain employs TRBV6-1 and TRBJ1-5; D not certain. V was shortened by 0 bases and J by 4 bases, with 10 bases between the two germline ends. This CDR3 spans 15 amino acids. CDR1 MNHNS and CDR2 SASEGT come from the germline V gene. The CDR3 region is CASSEAGSFNQPQHF. CDR3 nucleotides: TGTGCCAGCAGTGAAGCTGGCAGTTTTAATCAGCCCCAGCATTTT.

This clonotype was found a few times. The gene calls are TRBV18 and TRBJ1-2, with a weak D call TRBD1 (6 bases). Germline V gene data show CDR1 as KGHSH and CDR2 as LQKENI. V lost 1 base and J lost 6, with 9 bases in between. The CDR3 extends over 13 amino acids. The chain's CDR3 is CASSPRGADGYTF. In nucleotides, the CDR3 is TGTGCCAGCTCACCACGGGGGGCTGATGGCTACACCTTC.

In this sample, this clonotype turned up a few times. CDR3 nucleotide sequence: TGTGCCAGCAGTTTGGGTCCGGGACAGCGGATGGAGACCCAGTACTTC. It translates to CASSLGPGQRMETQYF. J is TRBJ2-5 and V is TRBV2; 7 positions agree with TRBD1. This CDR3 has 16 amino acids. Losses at the gene ends were 5 bases for V and 5 bases for J; bases not matched to a gene: 14. Germline lookup yields CDR1 SNHLY and CDR2 FYNNEI.

This clonotype was recorded many times. The rearrangement links TRBV28 to TRBJ1-5, with a tentative D call TRBD1 (5 bases). The CDR3 has 16 residues. With 7 bases removed from V and 9 bases from J, the gap between germline ends came to 25 bases. CDR1 and CDR2 from the germline V gene are MDHEN and SYDVKM. CDR3: CASTGGFRAGQGPQHF. In nucleotides, the CDR3 is TGTGCCAGCACCGGGGGGTTCAGGGCAGGGCAAGGGCCCCAGCATTTT.

The chain combines TRBV5-1 with TRBJ2-7; D not resolved. V was pared by 4 bases and J by 3 bases, with 14 bases between. Germline V gene lookup returns CDR1 SGHRS and CDR2 YFSETQ. The CDR3 is 14 residues long. The CDR3 is CASSRAEFGYEQYF. The CDR3 region has the DNA TGCGCCAGCAGCCGGGCAGAATTCGGCTACGAGCAGTACTTC.

The V call is TRBV7-9, the J call TRBJ2-3; 10 bases map to TRBD2. The germline gives CDR1 SEHNR, CDR2 FQNEAQ (reference sequence). Germline trimming cut 5 bases from V and 7 bases from J; bases unmatched to any gene: 9. CDR3 length equals 15 residues. The CDR3 DNA sequence: TGTGCCAGCAGCATTTTAGCGGGAGGACTAAATACGCAGTATTTT. Translation gives CASSILAGGLNTQYF.

This clonotype has a handful of counts. The CDR3 DNA reads TGTGCCAGCAGTCAACTCTACTTCACCGGGGAGCTGTTTTTT. Translating gives CASSQLYFTGELFF. The V and J genes are TRBV2 and TRBJ2-2; D unresolved. Trimming stripped 5 bases from V and 4 bases from J, with 11 bases between. This CDR3 is built from 14 residues. CDR1 SNHLY and CDR2 FYNNEI come from the germline V gene.

CDR3 sequence (DNA): TGTGCCAGCAGTTCTAGCCCCTCCAGGGTGTACTTC. It encodes CASSSSPSRVYF. This sequence joins TRBV6-5 and TRBJ2-7; D could derive from TRBD1 or TRBD2 (5 bases each). The germline V gene has CDR1 MNHEY and CDR2 SVGAGI. Between the trimmed V and J ends, which lost 4 bases and 12 bases, there was a span of 16 bases. This CDR3 spans 12 amino acids.

This clonotype was observed a few times. The chain recombines TRBV6-5 with TRBJ1-5, with TRBD1 matching over 9 bases. The length of the CDR3 is 14 residues. V lost 2 bases to trimming and J lost 5 bases; unmatched junction nucleotides: 1. Germline V gene lookup returns CDR1 MNHEY and CDR2 SVGAGI. The CDR3 region has the DNA TGTGCCAGCAGTTACAGACAGGGGGATCAGCCCCAGCATTTT. The encoded protein is CASSYRQGDQPQHF.

This clonotype has a handful of counts. V gene TRBV20-1 combines with J gene TRBJ2-2, with D unresolved. The germline V gene has CDR1 DFQATT and CDR2 SNEGSKA (reference sequence). This CDR3 spans 14 amino acids. Trimming shortened V by 4 bases and J by 3 bases, and 12 bases separated the two germline ends. CDR3 sequence reads: CSATPDFDTGELFF. DNA for the CDR3: TGCAGTGCTACGCCCGATTTTGACACCGGGGAGCTGTTTTTT.

This clonotype was seen a few times. The chain recombines TRBV4-1 with TRBJ2-2; TRBD2 might be the D (7 bases). Germline assignment: CDR1 MGHRA and CDR2 YSYEKL. CDR3 length: 16 residues. V was trimmed by 0 bases and J by 6 bases, leaving 14 bases between them. The CDR3 reads CASSQDRGAGAGELFF. CDR3 bases: TGCGCCAGCAGCCAAGATCGGGGGGCGGGCGCCGGGGAGCTGTTTTTT.

This chain uses TRBV29-1 with TRBJ2-2; D gene ambiguous. The germline gives CDR1 SQVTM, CDR2 ANQGSEA. Trimming cost V 2 bases and J 3 bases, with 10 bases left between them. The CDR3 spans 14 residues. CDR3 amino acids: CSVEQQIHTGELFF. For the CDR3, the DNA is TGCAGCGTTGAACAGCAAATCCACACCGGGGAGCTGTTTTTT.

The genes are TRBV7-2 and TRBJ1-2, with D perhaps matching TRBD1 (5 bases). Per the germline V gene, CDR1 is SGHTA and CDR2 is FQGNSA. The CDR3 is 15 amino acids. The V end lost 8 bases, the J end lost 4 bases, and 20 bases lay between the germline ends. The CDR3 sequence: CASRGTAGTIYGYTF. The CDR3 nucleotides read TGTGCCAGCCGAGGGACCGCCGGGACGATCTATGGCTACACCTTC. Full variable domain (outside the CDR3, taken from reference TRBV7-2 and TRBJ1-2): GAGVSQSPSNKVTEKGKDVELRCDPISGHTALYWYRQSLGQGLEFLIYFQGNSAPDKSGLPSDRFSAERTGGSVSTLTIQRTQQEDSAVYLCASRGTAGTIYGYTFGSGTRLTVV.

The table lists this clonotype with many counts. The chain joins TRBV24-1 to TRBJ2-1; weak D call: TRBD2 (5 bases). Trimming removed 4 bases at V and 11 bases at J, with 17 bases between. The CDR3 loop spans 14 amino acids. Per germline, CDR1 KGHDR and CDR2 SFDVKD. The chain's CDR3 is CATSELADYGKQFF. Written as DNA, the CDR3 is TGTGCCACCAGTGAGTTGGCCGACTATGGTAAGCAGTTCTTC.

This rearrangement joins TRBV9 to TRBJ2-1; D is unresolved. The CDR3 length is 15 residues. The V and J ends lost 0 bases and 0 bases respectively, with 7 bases between them. Germline CDR1 SGDLS, CDR2 YYNGEE. In DNA form, the CDR3 reads TGTGCCAGCAGCGTAGGACGGAACTCCTACAATGAGCAGTTCTTC. Protein: CASSVGRNSYNEQFF.

Concerning this clonotype itself: A much larger clone lies a single base off, so this may be a read error. The rearrangement links TRBV7-2 to TRBJ1-5; a possible D gene is TRBD1 (5 bases). CDR1 is SGHTA and CDR2 is FQGNSA in the germline V gene. The V end lost 2 bases, the J end lost 9 bases, and 11 bases lay between the germline ends. CDR3 size: 13 residues. The CDR3 DNA reads TGTGCCAGCAGCTTATCCAGGGTTGGGCCCCAGCATTTT. Its protein product is CASSLSRVGPQHF.

This clonotype was detected only a few times. The rearrangement links TRBV4-3 to TRBJ1-2; a possible D gene is TRBD1 (5 bases). Germline-derived CDR1 and CDR2 are LGHNA and YSLEER. The V end lost 0 bases, the J end lost 4 bases, and 12 bases lay between the germline ends. CDR3 length: 15 residues. The CDR3 sequence: CASSQDRDGAYGYTF. The CDR3 DNA sequence: TGCGCCAGCAGCCAAGACCGTGATGGGGCCTATGGCTACACCTTC.

This chain connects TRBV20-1 to TRBJ1-2; 9 bases are shared with TRBD1. The V gene's germline CDR1 is DFQATT and CDR2 SNEGSKA (reference sequence). The CDR3 is made up of 16 amino acids. V shed 3 bases, J shed 4 bases, and the junction held 12 bases outside the gene matches. The CDR3 sequence is CSASPGQGTRPYGYTF. The CDR3 DNA reads as TGCAGTGCTAGTCCAGGACAGGGGACTCGACCCTATGGCTACACCTTC.

The gene calls are TRBV10-3 and TRBJ2-5, with 8 bases aligning to TRBD2. The V gene's germline CDR1 is ENHRY and CDR2 SYGVKD. V lost 7 bases and J lost 6; bases outside the gene matches: 7. The CDR3 runs to 13 residues. The CDR3 protein is CAITPGLDQTQYF. In DNA, the CDR3 is TGTGCCATCACCCCGGGACTAGATCAGACCCAGTACTTC.

This clonotype was observed at least ten times. The V call is TRBV7-2, the J call TRBJ2-3; D is possibly TRBD1 or TRBD2 (5 bases each). Germline V gene sequence: CDR1 SGHTA, CDR2 FQGNSA. The CDR3 has 17 residues. V was cut by 3 bases and J by 0 bases, with 16 bases left in between. DNA for the CDR3: TGTGCCAGCAGCTTCCAACCCGGGACGGTCAGCACAGATACGCAGTATTTT. This codes for CASSFQPGTVSTDTQYF.

The CDR3 DNA sequence: TGTGCCAGCAGTTTAAGGTTAGGGGCTAATTCACCCCTCCACTTT. This encodes CASSLRLGANSPLHF. This chain connects TRBV28 to TRBJ1-6; D is possibly TRBD1 (5 bases). The CDR3 is 15 residues long. Between the trimmed V and J ends, which lost 2 bases and 6 bases, there was a span of 11 bases. CDR1 is MDHEN and CDR2 is SYDVKM in the germline V gene.